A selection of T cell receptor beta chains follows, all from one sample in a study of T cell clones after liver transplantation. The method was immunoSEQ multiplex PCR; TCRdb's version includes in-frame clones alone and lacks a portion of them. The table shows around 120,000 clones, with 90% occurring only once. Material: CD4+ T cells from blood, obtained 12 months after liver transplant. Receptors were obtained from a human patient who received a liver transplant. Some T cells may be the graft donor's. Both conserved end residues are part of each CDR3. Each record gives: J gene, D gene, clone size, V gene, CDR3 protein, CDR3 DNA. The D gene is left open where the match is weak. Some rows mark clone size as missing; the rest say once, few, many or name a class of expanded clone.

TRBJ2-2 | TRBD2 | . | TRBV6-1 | CASSGFLAGAGELFF | TGTGCCAGCAGTGGTTTCCTAGCGGGAGCCGGGGAGCTGTTTTTT
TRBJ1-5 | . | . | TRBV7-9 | CASSPPQPQHF | TGTGCCAGCAGCCCCCCCCAGCCCCAGCATTTT
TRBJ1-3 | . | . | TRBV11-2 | CASSPRSAAGNTIYF | TGTGCCAGCAGCCCTAGGTCAGCTGCTGGAAACACCATATATTTT
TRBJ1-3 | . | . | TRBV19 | CASAPRERDTIYF | TGTGCCAGCGCCCCCCGGGAAAGGGACACCATATATTTT
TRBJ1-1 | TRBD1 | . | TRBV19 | CASSPTGGEGTEAFF | TGTGCCAGTAGTCCAACAGGGGGCGAGGGCACTGAAGCTTTCTTT
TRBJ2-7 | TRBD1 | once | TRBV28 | CASRTGQGPYEQYF | TGTGCCAGCAGGACGGGACAGGGGCCCTACGAGCAGTACTTC
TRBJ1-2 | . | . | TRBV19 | CASDDSYNYGYTF | TGTGCCAGTGATGACAGCTATAACTATGGCTACACCTTC
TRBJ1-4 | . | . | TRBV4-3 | CASSQVLIAGPNEKLFF | TGCGCCAGCAGCCAAGTTCTCATCGCGGGGCCTAATGAAAAACTGTTTTTT
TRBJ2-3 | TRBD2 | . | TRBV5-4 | CASSLDGLAIDTQYF | TGTGCCAGCAGCTTGGATGGACTAGCGATAGATACGCAGTATTTT
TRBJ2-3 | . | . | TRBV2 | CASIFAARTDTQYF | TGTGCCAGCATATTCGCCGCCCGCACAGATACGCAGTATTTT
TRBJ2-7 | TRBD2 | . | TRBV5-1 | CASRYLTSGSPYEQYF | TGCGCCAGCCGTTATCTGACTAGCGGGAGCCCCTACGAGCAGTACTTC
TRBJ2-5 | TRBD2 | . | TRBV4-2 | CASSHSSGRDQETQYF | TGTGCCAGCAGCCACTCTAGCGGGAGGGACCAAGAGACCCAGTACTTC
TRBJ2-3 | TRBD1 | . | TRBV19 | CASSMGRDRGGRTQYF | TGTGCCAGTAGTATGGGCCGGGACAGGGGTGGAAGGACGCAGTATTTT
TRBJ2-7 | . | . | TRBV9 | CASNLFYEQYF | TGTGCCAGCAACCTGTTCTACGAGCAGTACTTC